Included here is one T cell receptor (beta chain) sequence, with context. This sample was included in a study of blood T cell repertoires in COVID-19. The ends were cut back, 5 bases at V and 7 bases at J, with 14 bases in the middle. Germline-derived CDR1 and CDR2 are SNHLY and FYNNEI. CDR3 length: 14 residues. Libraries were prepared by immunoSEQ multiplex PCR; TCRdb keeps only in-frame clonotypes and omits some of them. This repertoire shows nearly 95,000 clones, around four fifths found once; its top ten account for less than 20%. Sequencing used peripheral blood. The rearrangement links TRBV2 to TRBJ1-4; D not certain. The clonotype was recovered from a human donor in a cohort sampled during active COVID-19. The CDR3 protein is CASSRDIRFEKLFF. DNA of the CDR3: TGTGCCAGCAGTCGTGACATAAGGTTTGAAAAACTGTTTTTT.